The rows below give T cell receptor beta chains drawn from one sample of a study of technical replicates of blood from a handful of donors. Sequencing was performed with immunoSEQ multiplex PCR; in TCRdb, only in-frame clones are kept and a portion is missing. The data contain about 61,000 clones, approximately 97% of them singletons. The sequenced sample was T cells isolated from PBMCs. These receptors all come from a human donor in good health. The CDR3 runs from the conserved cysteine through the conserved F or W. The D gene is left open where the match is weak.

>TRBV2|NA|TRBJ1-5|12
CARQEGYQPQHF
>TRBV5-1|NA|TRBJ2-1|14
CASSSRGAGNEQFF
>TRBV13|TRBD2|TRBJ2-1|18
CASSSPPLAGGTGNEQFF
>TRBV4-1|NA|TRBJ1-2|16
CASSQEGVDGPYGYTF
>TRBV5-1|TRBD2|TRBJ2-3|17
CASSAKSGGTSTDTQYF
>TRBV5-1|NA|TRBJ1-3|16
CASSLAGRVGGNTIYF
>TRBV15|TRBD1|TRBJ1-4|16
CATSRVVGQGNEKLFF
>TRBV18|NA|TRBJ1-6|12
CASSQGNSPLHF
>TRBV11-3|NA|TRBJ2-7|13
CASSLETGYEQYF
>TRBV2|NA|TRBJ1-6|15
CASSEALQKYSPLHF
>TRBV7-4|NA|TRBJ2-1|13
CASSPERETEQFF
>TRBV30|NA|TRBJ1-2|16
CAWSPRRGNLNYGYTF
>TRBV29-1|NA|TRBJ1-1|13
CSVSVNRGTEAFF
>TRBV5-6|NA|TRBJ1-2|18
CASSFISDGTRANYGYTF
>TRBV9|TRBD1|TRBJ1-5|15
CASSGGTGGYQPQHF
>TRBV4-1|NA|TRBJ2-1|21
CASSQVPMVAGSWDTYNEQFF
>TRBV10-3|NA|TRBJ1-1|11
CAISPGTEAFF
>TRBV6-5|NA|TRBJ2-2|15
CASNLRHENTGELFF
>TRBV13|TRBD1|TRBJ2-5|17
CASSPRWGQGAKETQYF
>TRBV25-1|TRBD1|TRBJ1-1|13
CASSYPGQMEAFF
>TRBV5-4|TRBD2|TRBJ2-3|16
CASSLSASGVSDTQYF
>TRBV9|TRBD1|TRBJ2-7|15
CASSTSGTGSYEQYF
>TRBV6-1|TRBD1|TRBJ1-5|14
CASSETGGNQPQHF
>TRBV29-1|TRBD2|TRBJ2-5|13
CSGGLAGGETQYF
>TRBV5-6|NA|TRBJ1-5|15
CASSLLAGSTQPQHF
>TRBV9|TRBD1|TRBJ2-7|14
CASSPQGVSYEQYF
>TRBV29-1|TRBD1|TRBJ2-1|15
CSVLRDRASYNEQFF
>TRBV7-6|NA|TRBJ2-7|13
CASSLDGDYEQYF
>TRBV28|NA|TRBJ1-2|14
CASREGIGDYGYTF
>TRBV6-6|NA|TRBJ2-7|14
CASRLRDGAYEQYF
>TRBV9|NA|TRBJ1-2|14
CASSVAARGYGYTF
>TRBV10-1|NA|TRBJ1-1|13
CASSESTRTEAFF
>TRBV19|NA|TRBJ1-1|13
CASSIQGVVEAFF
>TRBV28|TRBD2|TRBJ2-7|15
CASSSPGLALYEQYF
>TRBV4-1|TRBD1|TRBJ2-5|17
CASSHWKDRRLQETQYF
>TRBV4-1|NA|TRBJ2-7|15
CASSQDGSRVYEQYF
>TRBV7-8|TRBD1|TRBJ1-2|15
CASSLGGQTSYGYTF
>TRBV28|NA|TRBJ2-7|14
CASSPPDRPEGQYF
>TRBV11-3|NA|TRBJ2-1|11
CASSSLAVVFF
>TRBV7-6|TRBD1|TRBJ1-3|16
CASSSRRQGDGNTIYF
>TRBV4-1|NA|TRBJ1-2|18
CASSQVPTSGLFQDGYTF
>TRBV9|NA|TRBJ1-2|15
CASSEGVSGDYGYTF
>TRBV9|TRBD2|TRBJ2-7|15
CASSVTSGGAYEQYF
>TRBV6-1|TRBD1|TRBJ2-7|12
CASWDRAGEQYF
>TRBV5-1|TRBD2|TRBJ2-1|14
CASSIASGYNEQFF
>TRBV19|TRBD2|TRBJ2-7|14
CASSSGTRALEQYF
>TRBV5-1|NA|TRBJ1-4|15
CASSWRGPTNEKLFF
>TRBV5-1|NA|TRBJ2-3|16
CASSSPGRAGTDTQYF
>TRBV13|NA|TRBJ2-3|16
CASSTNRVVRTDTQYF
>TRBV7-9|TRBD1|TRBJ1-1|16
CASSLRSGGLDTEAFF
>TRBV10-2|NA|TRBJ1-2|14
CASSQGPTGYGYTF
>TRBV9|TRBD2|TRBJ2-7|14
CASSVTSGSGEQYF
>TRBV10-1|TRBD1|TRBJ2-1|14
CASSGTGGYNEQFF
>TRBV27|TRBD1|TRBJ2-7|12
CASGTGAYEQYF
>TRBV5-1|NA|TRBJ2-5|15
CASSLAGAGEETQYF
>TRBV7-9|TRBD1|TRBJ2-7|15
CASSARTGGGYEQYF
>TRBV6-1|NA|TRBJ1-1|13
CASSVLGDTEAFF